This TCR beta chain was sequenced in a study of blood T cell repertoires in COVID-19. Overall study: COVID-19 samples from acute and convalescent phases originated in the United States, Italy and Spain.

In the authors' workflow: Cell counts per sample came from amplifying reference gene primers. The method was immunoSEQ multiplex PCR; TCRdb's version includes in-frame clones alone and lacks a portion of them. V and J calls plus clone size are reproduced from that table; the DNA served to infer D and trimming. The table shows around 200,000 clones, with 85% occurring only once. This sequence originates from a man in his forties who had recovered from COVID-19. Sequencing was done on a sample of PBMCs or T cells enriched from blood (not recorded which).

The CDR3 loop is CASTRDLNQPQHF. DNA for the CDR3: TGTGCCAGTACCCGGGACTTAAATCAGCCCCAGCATTTT. The chain recombines TRBV19 with TRBJ1-5, with D maybe TRBD1 (5 bases). This CDR3 has 13 amino acids. Germline V gene data show CDR1 as LNHDA and CDR2 as SQIVND (reference sequence). Deletions cut 7 bases from V and 4 bases from J, with 11 bases between.